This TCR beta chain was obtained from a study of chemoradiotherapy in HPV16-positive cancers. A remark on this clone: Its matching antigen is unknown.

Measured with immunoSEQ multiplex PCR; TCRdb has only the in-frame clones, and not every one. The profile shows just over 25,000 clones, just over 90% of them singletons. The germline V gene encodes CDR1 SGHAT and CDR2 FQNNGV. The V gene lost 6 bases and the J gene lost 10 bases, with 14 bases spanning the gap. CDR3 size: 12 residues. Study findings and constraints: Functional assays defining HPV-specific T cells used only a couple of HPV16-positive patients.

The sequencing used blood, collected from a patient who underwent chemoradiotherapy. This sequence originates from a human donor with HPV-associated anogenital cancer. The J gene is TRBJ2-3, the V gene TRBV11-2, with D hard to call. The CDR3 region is CASSIRGKAQYF. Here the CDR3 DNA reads TGTGCCAGCAGTATTCGAGGAAAAGCGCAGTATTTT.